The clone carrying this T cell receptor beta chain is medium-sized in the sample. Antigen: not known. Sequenced with the Oncomine TCR Beta short-read assay was DNA taken from cultured CD4+ T cells. TCRdb used MiXCR to reprocess the PCR reads, holding one entry per CDR3 protein. The sample has 3,500 to 4,500 distinct CDR3 sequences; 19% are singletons. The source of the sample is a study of vaccination and CD4 T cells after COVID-19. The wider study: The convalescents comprised six males and four females, two of them Hispanic.

The treatment denotes: roughly 10-day PBMC culture with coronavirus spike peptide pools or control peptides (ViraFEST assay). The authors swapped half the medium for fresh IL-2 medium on days 3 and 7. This CDR3 is 13 amino acids long. V was shortened by 6 bases and J by 11 bases, with 14 bases between the two germline ends. This TCR was recovered from a human donor who had recovered from COVID-19. This chain joins TRBV23-1 and TRBJ1-6; D possibly corresponds to TRBD1 (6 bases). TRBV23-1 is an ORF; its function is uncertain. What was sequenced was CD4+ T cells from blood, cultured in vitro. This chain's CDR3 is CASSRRQVAPLHF. In DNA form, the CDR3 reads TGCGCCAGCAGCCGAAGACAGGTTGCACCCCTCCACTTT.